The clone carrying this T cell receptor (beta chain) turned up a few times. The data are from a study of CD8+ T cells in alopecia areata. Treatment defined: oral pan-JAK inhibitor, 5-10 mg twice daily. It was from alopecia areata patients that lesional scalp punch biopsies and peripheral blood were collected. cDNA reverse transcribed from extracted RNA served as the sequencing template. Clones were sequenced by immunoSEQ multiplex PCR, and TCRdb holds only the in-frame ones, with some missing. The data hold roughly 76,000 clones, with approximately 30% observed a single time. Germline values: CDR1 SGHRS, CDR2 YFSETQ. Trimming stripped 0 bases from V and 5 bases from J, with 12 bases between. The CDR3 runs 15 residues.

The chain combines TRBV5-1 with TRBJ2-1; D not resolved. The material was CD8+ T cells sorted from blood, obtained at week 4, from a patient treated with tofacitinib. The clonotype comes from a human donor with alopecia areata. The CDR3 is CASSLASNTHNEQFF. The CDR3, as DNA: TGCGCCAGCAGCTTGGCGTCTAACACCCACAATGAGCAGTTCTTC.